One and the same sample provided the 2 T cell receptor beta chains below, sequenced in a study of blood T cell repertoires in COVID-19. TCRdb's copy holds only in-frame clones and misses some; the assay was immunoSEQ multiplex PCR. This table has tens of thousands of clones, over 75% appearing once. Sample: peripheral blood. Receptors originate from a human donor in a cohort sampled during active COVID-19.

This clone was observed a single time. V gene TRBV11-2 combines with J gene TRBJ2-5; 8 bases agree with TRBD2. Trimming at V came to 8 bases and at J to 3 bases, leaving 23 bases not matched to a gene. CDR1 and CDR2 from the germline V gene are SGHAT and FQNNGV. This CDR3 region has 19 residues. This chain's CDR3 is CASFWKVPGLGLWEETQYF. DNA of the CDR3: TGTGCCAGCTTTTGGAAGGTGCCGGGACTAGGACTCTGGGAAGAGACCCAGTACTTC.

Remarks on this clone: The sample has other DNA sequences that encode this CDR3 too. The gene calls are TRBV5-1 and TRBJ1-4; 7 bases map to TRBD1. The germline gives CDR1 SGHRS, CDR2 YFSETQ. The CDR3 has 15 residues. Trimming cost V 0 bases and J 3 bases; bases outside gene matches: 2. CDR3 protein: CASSLAGTANEKLFF. The CDR3 DNA reads TGCGCCAGCAGCTTGGCCGGGACAGCTAATGAAAAACTGTTTTTT.